These T cell receptor beta chains were read from a single sample in a study of T cells after yellow fever vaccination. One entry per CDR3 protein, called by TCRdb with MiXCR from the 5' RACE reads. The table shows about 630,000 distinct CDR3 sequences, with over 9% occurring only once. Material: PBMCs, obtained on the day of the yellow fever booster vaccination. The receptor source for this set is a man younger than 40 who received the YFV17D yellow fever vaccine. The conserved cysteine and the conserved F or W are not part of the CDR3 here. Fields, in order: J gene, V gene, CDR3 protein.

>TRBJ2-1|TRBV5-1
ASSLPGGGVNEQF
>TRBJ1-1|TRBV7-8
ASSFPTGGESTEAF
>TRBJ1-5|TRBV28
ASSRNRASNQPQH
>TRBJ2-3|TRBV7-2
ASSSQGLAATDTQY
>TRBJ2-3|TRBV19
ASRGLAGPTDTQY
>TRBJ2-5|TRBV4-2
ARSPGGAGFGGETQY
>TRBJ2-5|TRBV20-1
SARPRGSQETQY
>TRBJ1-1|TRBV6-5
VSSSGTSRAF
>TRBJ2-1|TRBV7-9
ASIGRRLAGGGEQF
>TRBJ2-5|TRBV28
ASSLPRDRETQY
>TRBJ2-3|TRBV7-8
ASSRPGAGGTDTQY
>TRBJ2-5|TRBV30
AWSPRVSTPGTQY
>TRBJ2-6|TRBV18
ASSPSLSYRSGANVLT
>TRBJ2-3|TRBV11-2
ASSLVGRAPTDTQY
>TRBJ2-7|TRBV7-2
ASSFRRYESEQY